This entry is about one TCR beta chain. Total RNA amounts of at least 5.5 micrograms were extracted per sample. The sample comes from a study of blood T cells in healthy people across ages. The CDR3 is 12 amino acids. Trimming cost V 7 bases and J 4 bases, with 9 bases left between them. For the second PCR, which ran for roughly 6 to 11 cycles, a sample-barcoded 5' primer and a J-beta primer mix were used. TCRdb used MiXCR to reprocess the 5' RACE reads, holding one entry per CDR3 protein. The table includes 1.5 million to 2 million distinct CDR3 sequences, roughly 52% detected once. Sequences were obtained from blood. The chain has TRBV12-3 or TRBV12-4 and TRBJ2-3; D possibly corresponds to TRBD2 (5 bases). The TCR comes from a middle-aged woman in good health. The CDR3 DNA reads TGTGCCAGCACCCGACTACCAGATACGCAGTATTTT. Protein sequence: CASTRLPDTQYF.